The next 3 T cell receptor beta chains were all read from a single sample in a study of T cell responses to AZD1222 COVID-19 vaccine. Some clones are missing from TCRdb's copy, which holds only in-frame ones; the method was immunoSEQ multiplex PCR. The sample holds tens of thousands of clones, more than 75% seen once. The specimen was peripheral blood, collected on day 0 of AZD1222 vaccination. These receptors originate from an adult in good health.

The chain couples TRBV2 to TRBJ2-7; a weak D match, TRBD1 (5 bases). CDR3 length equals 12 residues. The V end was cut by 8 bases, the J end by 6 bases, with 14 bases between. Germline CDR1 is SNHLY and CDR2 is FYNNEI. This chain's CDR3 is CASGIQVGEQYF. The DNA of the CDR3 is TGTGCCAGCGGGATACAGGTTGGCGAGCAGTACTTC.

The rearrangement uses TRBV19 and TRBJ2-6; D remains ambiguous. V shed 4 bases and J shed 0 bases, with 7 bases lying between them. CDR1 and CDR2 from the germline V gene are LNHDA and SQIVND (reference sequence). This CDR3 contains 15 residues. CDR3 residues: CASSTPLSGANVLTF. CDR3 bases: TGTGCCAGTAGTACCCCCCTCTCTGGGGCCAACGTCCTGACTTTC.

The J gene is TRBJ2-1, the V gene TRBV7-3, with 14 bases identical to TRBD2. The CDR3 has 20 amino acids. Germline CDR1 reads SGHTA; CDR2 reads FQGTGA. V gave up 5 bases and J gave up 7 bases; unmatched junction bases: 19. CDR3 in DNA: TGTGCCAGCAGCCCAATCAGACTAGCGGGAGGGCCTCGTGTGGTGAATGAGCAGTTCTTC. This encodes CASSPIRLAGGPRVVNEQFF.